Shown below are 17 T cell receptor beta chains from a single sample sequenced in a study of blood T cell repertoires in COVID-19. Repertoires were generated with immunoSEQ multiplex PCR, while TCRdb's copy carries only in-frame clones and drops some. This sample yields approximately 250,000 clones, of which approximately 88% are seen a single time; 3% to 3.5% belongs to the top ten. The sample comprised PBMCs or T cells enriched from blood (not recorded which). The receptors were gathered from a woman aged 35 to 49 who had been exposed to COVID-19.

This clone was recorded once. The chain is built from TRBV2 and TRBJ1-2, with 7 bases fitting TRBD1. The V and J ends lost 5 bases and 8 bases, in that order; junction bases with no gene match: 11. CDR3 length: 14 residues. CDR1 and CDR2 (germline): SNHLY, FYNNEI. CDR3 region: CASSINRGVWGYTF. The CDR3 DNA reads TGTGCCAGCAGTATCAACAGGGGAGTGTGGGGCTACACCTTC.

The rearrangement joins TRBV29-1 to TRBJ2-3, with D perhaps TRBD1 (6 bases). Germline loops: CDR1 SQVTM, CDR2 ANQGSEA. Trimming left V 2 bases short and J 5 bases short, with 11 bases between. CDR3 length equals 13 residues. The CDR3 bases are TGCAGCGTTGAAACAGGGATCGGAGATACGCAGTATTTT. This encodes CSVETGIGDTQYF.

The chain employs TRBV30 and TRBJ1-5; TRBD1 might be the D (5 bases). CDR1 and CDR2 from the germline V gene are GTSNPN and SVGIG (reference sequence). V gave up 3 bases and J gave up 3 bases, with 9 bases separating them. The CDR3 is 13 residues long. CDR3 protein: CAWSGGNNQPQHF. Written as DNA, the CDR3 is TGTGCCTGGAGCGGGGGAAACAATCAGCCCCAGCATTTT. The variable domain in full, completed from reference TRBV30 and TRBJ1-5, reads SQTIHQWPATLVQPVGSPLSLECTVEGTSNPNLYWYRQAAGRGLQLLFYSVGIGQISSEVPQNLSASRPQDRQFILSSKKLLLSDSGFYLCAWSGGNNQPQHFGDGTRLSIL.

The chain has TRBV6-2 or TRBV6-3 and TRBJ1-6, with a weak D call TRBD1 (6 bases). Germline-derived CDR1 and CDR2 are MNHEY and SVGEGT. V lost 0 bases to trimming and J lost 7 bases, with 10 bases between them. The CDR3 runs to 15 residues. CDR3 residues: CASSYSARGNSPLHF. CDR3 coding DNA: TGTGCCAGCAGTTACTCTGCCAGGGGAAATTCACCCCTCCACTTT.

This clone was observed a handful of times. The V call is TRBV6-4, the J call TRBJ2-2; TRBD2 matches at 7 bases. J was trimmed by 6 bases and V by 2 bases; bases with no gene match: 3. The CDR3 runs 14 residues. Germline assignment: CDR1 MRHNA and CDR2 SNTAGT. CDR3 bases: TGTGCCAGCAGTGACGGGGGGGGAGCCGGGGAGCTGTTTTTT. It translates to CASSDGGGAGELFF.

The genes are TRBV27 and TRBJ1-5, with D unclear. V was shortened by 5 bases and J by 5 bases, with 13 bases between the two germline ends. The CDR3 is made up of 14 amino acids. Germline V gene lookup returns CDR1 MNHEY and CDR2 SMNVEV (reference sequence). The CDR3 region has the DNA TGTGCCAGCAGTCCGGGGAGGGTGGATCAGCCCCAGCATTTT. Translated, it gives CASSPGRVDQPQHF.

The chain recombines TRBV7-2 with TRBJ1-1, with D hard to call. The V gene lost 5 bases and the J gene lost 4 bases, with 11 bases spanning the gap. The germline CDR1 and CDR2 sequences are SGHTA and FQGNSA. CDR3 length: 13 amino acids. CDR3 bases: TGTGCCAGCAGCCCCGATAGTGGCACTGAAGCTTTCTTT. Residues: CASSPDSGTEAFF.

V and J are TRBV10-3 and TRBJ2-3; 9 bases map to TRBD2. Germline CDR1 and CDR2: ENHRY and SYGVKD. The CDR3 totals 14 residues. With 8 bases clipped from V and 4 bases from J, the junction kept 7 bases outside the gene matches. As DNA, the CDR3 is TGTGCCATCGGTAGCGGGAGTGGGTCAGATACGCAGTATTTT. It specifies CAIGSGSGSDTQYF.

V usage is TRBV19 and J usage is TRBJ2-1, with 12 positions matching TRBD2. The CDR3 has 19 residues. The germline gives CDR1 LNHDA, CDR2 SQIVND (reference sequence). The junction had 7 bases not matched to a gene; V was cut back by 1 base and J by 0 bases. The CDR3 DNA reads TGTGCCAGTAGTATAGGGGCTAGCGGGAGGGGGAGCTCCTACAATGAGCAGTTCTTC. Translation: CASSIGASGRGSSYNEQFF.

V gene TRBV3-1 (or the pseudogene TRBV3-2) combines with J gene TRBJ2-3; 16 bases line up with TRBD2. V lost 4 bases and J lost 2; bases outside the gene matches: 3. Germline V gene data show CDR1 as LGHDT and CDR2 as YNNKEL (reference sequence). The length of the CDR3 is 17 residues. The CDR3 DNA reads as TGTGCCAGCAGCCGGGGACTAGCGGGAGGGGTCACAGATACGCAGTATTTT. This translates into CASSRGLAGGVTDTQYF.

The rearrangement joins TRBV7-4 to TRBJ1-4, with TRBD1 identical over 7 bases. Germline-derived CDR1 and CDR2 are SGHVT and SQSDAQ. This CDR3 contains 16 residues. J gave up 0 bases and V 9 bases, and 10 bases lay outside the gene matches. Here the CDR3 DNA reads TGTGCCAGACTTGGGGGACAGCATCCAACTAATGAAAAACTGTTTTTT. This encodes CARLGGQHPTNEKLFF.

The rearrangement joins TRBV7-6 to TRBJ1-3, with unresolved D. The germline V and J ends were trimmed by 1 base and 4 bases, with 11 bases remaining between them. Germline V gives CDR1 SGHVS, CDR2 FNYEAQ. The CDR3 runs to 15 residues. The CDR3 spells CASSLGVLEGNTIYF. Here the CDR3 DNA reads TGTGCCAGCAGCTTAGGCGTACTAGAGGGAAACACCATATATTTT.

This clone appeared a single time. This chain links TRBV19 with TRBJ1-2; the D gene is possibly TRBD1 (6 bases). This CDR3 region has 12 residues. Germline values: CDR1 LNHDA, CDR2 SQIVND (reference sequence). Trimming pared 6 bases from V and 6 bases from J, leaving 11 bases between. In DNA form, the CDR3 reads TGTGCCAGTAGGGCAGGGGTAGATGGCTACACCTTC. This codes for CASRAGVDGYTF.

The chain combines TRBV4-3 with TRBJ2-7, with TRBD1 matching 7 bases. V gave up 0 bases and J gave up 4 bases; unmatched junction bases: 6. The CDR3 is 15 amino acids. The germline V gene encodes CDR1 LGHNA and CDR2 YSLEER. The CDR3 loop is CASSQDRQGDYEQYF. The DNA of the CDR3 is TGCGCCAGCAGCCAAGACAGGCAGGGGGATTACGAGCAGTACTTC.

V gene TRBV7-3 combines with J gene TRBJ2-2; D remains ambiguous. The length of the CDR3 is 16 residues. Trimming stripped 4 bases from V and 3 bases from J, with 15 bases between. The germline gives CDR1 SGHTA, CDR2 FQGTGA. This CDR3 is CASSSVFRSDTGELFF. CDR3 nucleotides: TGTGCCAGCAGCTCTGTTTTCCGGAGTGACACCGGGGAGCTGTTTTTT.

The rearrangement uses TRBV28 and TRBJ1-6; D ambiguous. Trimming took off 8 bases at V and 9 bases at J, with 11 bases between the two ends. Germline lookup yields CDR1 MDHEN and CDR2 SYDVKM. This CDR3 region has 12 residues. The CDR3 loop is CASWAQFSPLHF. CDR3 in DNA: TGTGCCAGCTGGGCACAGTTTTCACCCCTCCACTTT.

The chain couples TRBV4-3 to TRBJ2-5, with TRBD1 as a possible D gene (6 bases). Germline values: CDR1 LGHNA, CDR2 YSLEER. The CDR3 is made up of 15 amino acids. V was pared by 6 bases and J by 4 bases, with 18 bases between. This chain's CDR3 is CASSDAVGRGETQYF. CDR3 coding DNA: TGCGCCAGCAGTGACGCCGTGGGCAGGGGAGAGACCCAGTACTTC.